This T cell receptor beta chain was captured in a study of T cells in Graves' hyperthyroidism and ophthalmopathy. Newly diagnosed hyperthyroidism patients aged 18 to 65 years had disease lasting under 2 months. Amplification of TCR beta CDR3 regions used RNA as the template. Researchers ran a first-round RT-PCR on the TCR CDR3 using the HTBI primer set. TCRdb analysed the multiplex PCR reads with MiXCR anew, one entry per CDR3 protein. This table has hundreds of thousands of distinct CDR3 sequences, 35% to 55% appearing once. Study results and caveats: It was a median around seven months before onset that the model predicted ophthalmopathy.

Comment on this clonotype: Its antigen is not known.

The sequenced sample consisted of peripheral blood or thyroid tissue (not recorded which). The source is a woman aged 18-29 years with Graves' hyperthyroidism.

CDR3 coding DNA: TGTGCCAGTAGTGGCACTAGCCGAACCCCCCCTAGCTCCTACGAGCAGTACTTC. Translating it yields CASSGTSRTPPSSYEQYF. The J gene is TRBJ2-7, the V gene TRBV19; D possibly corresponds to TRBD2 (6 bases). The CDR3 runs to 18 residues. Per the germline V gene, CDR1 is LNHDA and CDR2 is SQIVND (reference sequence). Trimming shortened V by 5 bases and J by 0 bases, and 23 bases separated the two germline ends.